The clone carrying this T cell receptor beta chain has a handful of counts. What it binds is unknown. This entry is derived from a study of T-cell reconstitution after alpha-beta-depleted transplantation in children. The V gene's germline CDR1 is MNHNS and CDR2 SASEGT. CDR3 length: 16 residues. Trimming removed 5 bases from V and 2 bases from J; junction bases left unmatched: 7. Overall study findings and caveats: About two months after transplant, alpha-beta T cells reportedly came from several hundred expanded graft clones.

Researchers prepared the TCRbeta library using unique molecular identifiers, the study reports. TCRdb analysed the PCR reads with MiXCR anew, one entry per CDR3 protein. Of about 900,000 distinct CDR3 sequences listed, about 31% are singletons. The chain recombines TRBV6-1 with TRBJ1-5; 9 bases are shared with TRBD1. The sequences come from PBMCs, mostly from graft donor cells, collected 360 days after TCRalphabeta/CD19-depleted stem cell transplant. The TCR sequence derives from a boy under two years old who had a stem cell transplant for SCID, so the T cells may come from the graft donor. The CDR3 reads CASSPDRGKGNQPQHF. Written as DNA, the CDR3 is TGTGCCAGCAGTCCGGACAGGGGTAAGGGCAATCAGCCCCAGCATTTT.